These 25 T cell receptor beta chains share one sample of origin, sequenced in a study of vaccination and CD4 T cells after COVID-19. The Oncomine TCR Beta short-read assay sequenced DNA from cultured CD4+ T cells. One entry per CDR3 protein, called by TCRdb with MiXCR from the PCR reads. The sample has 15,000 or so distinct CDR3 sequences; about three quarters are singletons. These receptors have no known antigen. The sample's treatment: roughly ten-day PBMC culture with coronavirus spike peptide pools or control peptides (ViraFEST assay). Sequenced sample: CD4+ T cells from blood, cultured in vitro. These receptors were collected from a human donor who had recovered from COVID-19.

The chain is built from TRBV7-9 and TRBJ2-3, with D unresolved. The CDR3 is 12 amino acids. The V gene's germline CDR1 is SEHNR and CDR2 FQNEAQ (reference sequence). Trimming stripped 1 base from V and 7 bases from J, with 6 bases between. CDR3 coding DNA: TGTGCCAGCAGCTTAGGGGCGTATACGCAGTATTTT. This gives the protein CASSLGAYTQYF.

The CDR3 nucleotides are TGTGCCAGCAGTGAAAGGGGGGGGGGCTACACCTTC. Protein: CASSERGGGYTF. The chain has TRBV6-1 and TRBJ1-2; D might be TRBD1 (6 bases). V lost 2 bases and J lost 8, with 9 bases in between. The germline CDR1 and CDR2 sequences are MNHNS and SASEGT. This CDR3 spans 12 amino acids.

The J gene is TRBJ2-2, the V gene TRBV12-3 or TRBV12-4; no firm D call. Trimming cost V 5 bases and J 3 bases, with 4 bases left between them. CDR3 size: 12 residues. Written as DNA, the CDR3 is TGTGCCAGCAGTCCGGACACCGGGGAGCTGTTTTTT. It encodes CASSPDTGELFF.

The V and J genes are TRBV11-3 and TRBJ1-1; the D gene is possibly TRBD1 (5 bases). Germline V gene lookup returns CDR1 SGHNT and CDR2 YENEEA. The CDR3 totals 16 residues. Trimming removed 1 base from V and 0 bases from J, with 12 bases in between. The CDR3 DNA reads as TGTGCCAGCAGCTTAGGTCTATGGGGCATGAACACTGAAGCTTTCTTT. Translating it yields CASSLGLWGMNTEAFF.

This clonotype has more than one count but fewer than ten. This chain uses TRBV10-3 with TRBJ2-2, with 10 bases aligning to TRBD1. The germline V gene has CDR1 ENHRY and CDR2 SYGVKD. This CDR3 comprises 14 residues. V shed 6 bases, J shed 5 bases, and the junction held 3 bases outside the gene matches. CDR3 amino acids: CAISDRGQTGELFF. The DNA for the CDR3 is TGTGCCATCAGCGACAGGGGGCAAACCGGGGAGCTGTTTTTT.

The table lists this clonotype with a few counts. The CDR3 nucleotides read TGTGCCAGCAGCCCCGGGATGTACCAAGAGACCCAGTACTTC. Amino acids: CASSPGMYQETQYF. The rearrangement links TRBV7-2 to TRBJ2-5; possible D gene TRBD2, 5 bases. Trimming removed 5 bases from V and 0 bases from J, with 10 bases in between. There are 14 residues in the CDR3. Looked up from germline, CDR1 is SGHTA and CDR2 is FQGNSA.

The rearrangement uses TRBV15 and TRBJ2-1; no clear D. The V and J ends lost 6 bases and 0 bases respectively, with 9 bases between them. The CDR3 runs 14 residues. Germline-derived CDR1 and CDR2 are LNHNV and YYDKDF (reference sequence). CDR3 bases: TGTGCCACCAGAACAAGGAGCTCCTACAATGAGCAGTTCTTC. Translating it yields CATRTRSSYNEQFF.

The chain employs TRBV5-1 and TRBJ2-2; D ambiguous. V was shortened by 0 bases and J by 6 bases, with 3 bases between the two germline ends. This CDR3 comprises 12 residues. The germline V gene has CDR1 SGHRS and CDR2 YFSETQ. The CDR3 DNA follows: TGCGCCAGCAGCTTGGTTCCCGGGGAGCTGTTTTTT. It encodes CASSLVPGELFF.

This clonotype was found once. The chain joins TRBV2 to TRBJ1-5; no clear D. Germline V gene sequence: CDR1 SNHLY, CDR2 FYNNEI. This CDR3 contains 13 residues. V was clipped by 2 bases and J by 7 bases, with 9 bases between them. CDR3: CASSELRLQPQHF. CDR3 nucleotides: TGTGCCAGCAGTGAACTAAGGTTACAGCCCCAGCATTTT. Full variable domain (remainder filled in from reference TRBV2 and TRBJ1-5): EPEVTQTPSHQVTQMGQEVILRCVPISNHLYFYWYRQILGQKVEFLVSFYNNEISEKSEIFDDQFSVERPDGSNFTLKIRSTKLEDSAMYFCASSELRLQPQHFGDGTRLSIL.

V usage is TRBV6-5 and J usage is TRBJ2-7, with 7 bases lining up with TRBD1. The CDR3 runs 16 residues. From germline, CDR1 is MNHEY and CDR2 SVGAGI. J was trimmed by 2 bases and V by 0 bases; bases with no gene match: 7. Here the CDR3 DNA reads TGTGCCAGCAGTTACTCGAGGACAGGAGTTACCTACGAGCAGTACTTC. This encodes CASSYSRTGVTYEQYF.

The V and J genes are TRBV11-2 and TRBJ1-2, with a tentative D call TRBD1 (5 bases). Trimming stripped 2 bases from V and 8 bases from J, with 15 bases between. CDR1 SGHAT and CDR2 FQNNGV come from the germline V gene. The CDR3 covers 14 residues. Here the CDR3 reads CASSLSPDRGGYTF. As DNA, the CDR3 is TGTGCCAGCAGCTTAAGCCCTGATAGGGGCGGCTACACCTTC.

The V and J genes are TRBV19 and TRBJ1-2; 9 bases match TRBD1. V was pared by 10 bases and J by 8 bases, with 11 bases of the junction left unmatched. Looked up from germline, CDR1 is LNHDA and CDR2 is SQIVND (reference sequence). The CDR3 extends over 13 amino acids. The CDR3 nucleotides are TGTGCCACCTCCGGGACAGGGCTTCACGGCTACACCTTC. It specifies CATSGTGLHGYTF.

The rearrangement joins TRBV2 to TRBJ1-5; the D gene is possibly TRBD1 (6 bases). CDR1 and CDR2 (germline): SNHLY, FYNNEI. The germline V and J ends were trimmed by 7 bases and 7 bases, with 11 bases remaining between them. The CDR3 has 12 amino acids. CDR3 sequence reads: CASTEGGQPQHF. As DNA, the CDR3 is TGTGCCAGCACCGAAGGGGGGCAGCCCCAGCATTTT.

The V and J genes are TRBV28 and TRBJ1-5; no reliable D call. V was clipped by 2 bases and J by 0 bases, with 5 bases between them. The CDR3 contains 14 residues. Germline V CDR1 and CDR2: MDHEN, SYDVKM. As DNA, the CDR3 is TGTGCCAGCAGTTTAAGAAATAGCAATCAGCCCCAGCATTTT. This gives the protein CASSLRNSNQPQHF.

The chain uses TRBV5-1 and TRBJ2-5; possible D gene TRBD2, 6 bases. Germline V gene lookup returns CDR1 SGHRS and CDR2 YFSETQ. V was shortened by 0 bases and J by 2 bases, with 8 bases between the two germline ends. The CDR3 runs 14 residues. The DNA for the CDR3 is TGCGCCAGCAGCTTGGTTGGGGGGCAAGAGACCCAGTACTTC. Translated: CASSLVGGQETQYF. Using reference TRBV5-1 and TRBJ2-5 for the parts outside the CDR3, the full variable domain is KAGVTQTPRYLIKTRGQQVTLSCSPISGHRSVSWYQQTPGQGLQFLFEYFSETQRNKGNFPGRFSGRQFSNSRSEMNVSTLELGDSALYLCASSLVGGQETQYFGPGTRLLVL.

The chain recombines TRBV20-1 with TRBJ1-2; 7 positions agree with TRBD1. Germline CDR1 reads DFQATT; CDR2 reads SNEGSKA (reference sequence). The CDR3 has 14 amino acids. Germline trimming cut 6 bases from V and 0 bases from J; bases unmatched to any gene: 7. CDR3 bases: TGCAGTGCCCCGGGACAGAACCCTAACTATGGCTACACCTTC. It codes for CSAPGQNPNYGYTF.

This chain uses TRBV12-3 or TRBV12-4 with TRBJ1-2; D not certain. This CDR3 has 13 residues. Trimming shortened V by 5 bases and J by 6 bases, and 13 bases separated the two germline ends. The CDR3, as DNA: TGTGCCAGCAGTACTTTCGGCGGGAATGGCTACACCTTC. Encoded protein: CASSTFGGNGYTF.

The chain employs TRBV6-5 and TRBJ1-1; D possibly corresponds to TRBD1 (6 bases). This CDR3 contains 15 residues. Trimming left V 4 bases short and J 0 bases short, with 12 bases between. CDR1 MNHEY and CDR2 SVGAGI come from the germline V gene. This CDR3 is CASSFTGTVNTEAFF. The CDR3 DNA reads TGTGCCAGCAGTTTTACAGGGACGGTGAACACTGAAGCTTTCTTT.

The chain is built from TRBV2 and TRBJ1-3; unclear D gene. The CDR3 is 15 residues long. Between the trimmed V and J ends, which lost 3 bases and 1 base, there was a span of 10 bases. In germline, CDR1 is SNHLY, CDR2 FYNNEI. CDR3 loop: CASSDVGSSGNTIYF. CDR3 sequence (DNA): TGTGCCAGCAGTGATGTGGGCAGTTCTGGAAACACCATATATTTT.

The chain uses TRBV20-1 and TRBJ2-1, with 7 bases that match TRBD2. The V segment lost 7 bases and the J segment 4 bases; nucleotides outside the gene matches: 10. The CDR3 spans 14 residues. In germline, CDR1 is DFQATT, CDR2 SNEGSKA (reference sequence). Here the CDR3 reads CSVLPGLPYNEQFF. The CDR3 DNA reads TGCAGTGTTCTTCCGGGACTACCATACAATGAGCAGTTCTTC.

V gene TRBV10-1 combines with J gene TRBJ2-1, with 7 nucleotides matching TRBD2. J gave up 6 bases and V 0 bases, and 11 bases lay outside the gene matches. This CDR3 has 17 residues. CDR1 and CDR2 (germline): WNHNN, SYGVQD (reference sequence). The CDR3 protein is CASSESTGLVGFNEQFF. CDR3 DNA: TGCGCCAGCAGTGAGTCGACTGGACTAGTCGGTTTCAATGAGCAGTTCTTC.

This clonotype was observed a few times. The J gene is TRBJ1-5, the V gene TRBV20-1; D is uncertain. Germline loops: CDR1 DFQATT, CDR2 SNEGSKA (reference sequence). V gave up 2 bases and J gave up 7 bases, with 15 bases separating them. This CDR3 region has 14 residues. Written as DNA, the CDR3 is TGCAGTGCTAGATCCGGAGAGGGCGGCCAGCCCCAGCATTTT. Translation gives CSARSGEGGQPQHF.

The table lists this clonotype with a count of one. CDR3 bases: TGTGCCAGCAGCCTCCAGTACGAGCAGTACTTC. As protein: CASSLQYEQYF. The V call is TRBV6-1, the J call TRBJ2-7; D gene ambiguous. Trimming stripped 6 bases from V and 4 bases from J, with 7 bases between. CDR1 is MNHNS, CDR2 SASEGT, per germline. There are 11 residues in the CDR3.

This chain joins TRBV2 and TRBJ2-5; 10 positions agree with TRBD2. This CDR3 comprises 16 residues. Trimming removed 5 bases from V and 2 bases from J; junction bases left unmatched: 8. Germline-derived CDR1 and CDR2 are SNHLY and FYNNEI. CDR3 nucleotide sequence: TGTGCCAGCAGTACATGGACTAGCGGAGTGCAAGAGACCCAGTACTTC. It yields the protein CASSTWTSGVQETQYF. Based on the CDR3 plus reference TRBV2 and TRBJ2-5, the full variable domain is EPEVTQTPSHQVTQMGQEVILRCVPISNHLYFYWYRQILGQKVEFLVSFYNNEISEKSEIFDDQFSVERPDGSNFTLKIRSTKLEDSAMYFCASSTWTSGVQETQYFGPGTRLLVL.

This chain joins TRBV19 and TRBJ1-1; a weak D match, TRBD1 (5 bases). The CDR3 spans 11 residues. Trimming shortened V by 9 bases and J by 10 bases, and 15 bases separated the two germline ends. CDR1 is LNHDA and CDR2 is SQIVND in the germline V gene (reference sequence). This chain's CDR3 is CASGTNDPAFF. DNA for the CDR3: TGTGCCAGCGGGACCAACGATCCAGCTTTCTTT.